Shown below are 5 T cell receptor beta chains from a single sample sequenced in a study of cytomegalovirus exposure and HLA in healthy donors. Primers for the PCR totalled 60 Vbeta and 13 Jbeta. TCRdb's table, derived via immunoSEQ multiplex PCR, lists solely in-frame clones and lacks some. The sample lists some 150,000 clones; 82% were seen once. Material: PBMCs. The receptor set was obtained from a male donor in good health and CMV-seronegative.

The rearrangement joins TRBV6-1 to TRBJ2-7; D not certain. The germline V gene encodes CDR1 MNHNS and CDR2 SASEGT. V lost 3 bases to trimming and J lost 3 bases, with 3 bases between them. The CDR3 spans 11 residues. CDR3 region: CASSDGYEQYF. The DNA of the CDR3 is TGTGCCAGCAGTGACGGCTACGAGCAGTACTTC.

V gene TRBV5-1 combines with J gene TRBJ2-2; no clear D. Germline V lookup: CDR1 SGHRS, CDR2 YFSETQ. The CDR3 is made up of 16 amino acids. V lost 0 bases, J lost 4 bases, and 13 bases lay in between. The CDR3 bases are TGCGCCAGCAGCTTGGACAGTAAACTTGTCACCGGGGAGCTGTTTTTT. Protein sequence: CASSLDSKLVTGELFF.

The chain couples TRBV4-2 to TRBJ1-6, with a weak D call TRBD1 (5 bases). The CDR3 extends over 16 amino acids. V was pared by 1 base and J by 9 bases, with 16 bases between. Germline lookup yields CDR1 LGHNA and CDR2 YNFKEQ. CDR3 region: CASSQGIAGSSSPLHF. The CDR3 bases are TGTGCCAGCAGCCAAGGCATCGCAGGGTCGAGTTCACCCCTCCACTTT.

The CDR3, as DNA: TGTGCCAGCAGCGTAGGAGGGGGCAACACCGGGGAGCTGTTTTTT. It yields the protein CASSVGGGNTGELFF. The gene calls are TRBV9 and TRBJ2-2; TRBD1 agrees at 7 bases. The CDR3 has 15 residues. V was clipped by 0 bases and J by 2 bases; unmatched bases: 1. Germline CDR1 is SGDLS and CDR2 is YYNGEE.

Here the CDR3 DNA reads TGTGCCAGCAGGCCTGGGACAGGGAACACAGATACGCAGTATTTT. This translates into CASRPGTGNTDTQYF. The chain employs TRBV7-9 and TRBJ2-3, with TRBD1 matching over 9 bases. V shed 6 bases and J 2 bases; nucleotides not matched to a gene: 6. The CDR3 is 15 amino acids. Looked up from germline, CDR1 is SEHNR and CDR2 is FQNEAQ (reference sequence).